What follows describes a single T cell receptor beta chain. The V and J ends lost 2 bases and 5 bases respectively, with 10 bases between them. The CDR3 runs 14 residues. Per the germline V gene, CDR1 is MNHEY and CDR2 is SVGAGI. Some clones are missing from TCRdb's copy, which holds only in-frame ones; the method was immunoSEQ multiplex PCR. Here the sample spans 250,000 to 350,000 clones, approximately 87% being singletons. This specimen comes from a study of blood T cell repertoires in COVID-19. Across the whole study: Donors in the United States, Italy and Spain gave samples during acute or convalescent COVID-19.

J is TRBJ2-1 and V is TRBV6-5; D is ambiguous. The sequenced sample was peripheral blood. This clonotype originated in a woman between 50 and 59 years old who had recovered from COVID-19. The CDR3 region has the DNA TGTGCCAGCAGTTACGTGGCAGAAAACAATGAGCAGTTCTTC. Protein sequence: CASSYVAENNEQFF.